This TCR beta chain was retrieved from a study of cytomegalovirus exposure and HLA in healthy donors. Study as a whole: Per a later analysis, the approximately 690 first-cohort and approximately 120 validation repertoires shared one platform. Study-wide points: Altogether, 150 or so TCR beta chains were recorded as cytomegalovirus-associated.

A word on this clone: What it binds is unknown.

The CDR3 sequence is 15 residues long. Germline V gives CDR1 PRHDT, CDR2 FYEKMQ (reference sequence). V lost 2 bases to trimming and J lost 0 bases, with 9 bases between them. Sequencing used immunoSEQ multiplex PCR; TCRdb keeps in-frame clones, though not all of them. The sample records approximately 140,000 clones, about 86% being singletons. Donors were drawn from the roughly 120-subject validation cohort, separate from the roughly 700-subject first cohort. V usage is TRBV13 and J usage is TRBJ2-3, with a tentative D call TRBD1 (5 bases). The specimen was PBMCs. This clonotype was obtained from a woman aged 18-30 years in good health and CMV-seropositive. In DNA, the CDR3 is TGTGCCAGCAGCTTAAAGAGACAGAGCACAGATACGCAGTATTTT. Translation gives CASSLKRQSTDTQYF.